The clone carrying this T cell receptor (beta chain) was seen repeatedly, ten times or more. Patients were all untreated before their thyroid surgery. TCRdb reanalyzed the PCR reads with MiXCR. The sample has over 20,000 clones, over 25% seen once. The data were obtained in a study of metastatic and nonmetastatic thyroid tumors. The germline gives CDR1 MRHNA, CDR2 SNTAGT. Trimming removed 5 bases at V and 0 bases at J, with 11 bases between. CDR3 size: 15 residues. Sequencing was carried out using blood. This sequence was found in a male donor with papillary thyroid cancer or a benign thyroid nodule (not recorded which). Some clones in this sample may be carry-over from other donors' samples. J is TRBJ2-1 and V is TRBV6-4; possibly TRBD2 for D (5 bases). The CDR3 DNA is TGTGCCAGCAGTCGGGAAGCAAGCTCCTACAATGAGCAGTTCTTC. Encoded protein: CASSREASSYNEQFF.